This section outlines one T cell receptor beta chain sequence together with its context. The antigen remains undetermined. The source of the sample is a study of T cell responses to AZD1222 COVID-19 vaccine. General study findings and limits: AZD1222 recipients seropositive at baseline numbered only 5 to 7.

With V trimmed by 2 bases and J by 5 bases, 11 bases remained unmatched. Germline lookup yields CDR1 SGHKS and CDR2 YYEKEE (reference sequence). The CDR3 consists of 18 residues. Using immunoSEQ multiplex PCR, the repertoire was profiled, and TCRdb retains in-frame clones only, with some absent. This sample yields over 95,000 clones, of which about nine tenths are seen a single time; over 3.5% belongs to the top ten. Sequenced here: peripheral blood, sampled on day 0 of AZD1222 vaccination. The J gene is TRBJ2-7, the V gene TRBV5-5, with 15 bases aligning to TRBD2. The TCR comes from an adult in good health. The CDR3 region has the DNA TGTGCCAGCAGCTTCCGCGGGACTAGCGGGGGGAAGGTACACGAGCAGTACTTC. Residues: CASSFRGTSGGKVHEQYF. The entire variable domain, with the rest obtained from reference TRBV5-5 and TRBJ2-7, is as follows: DAGVTQSPTHLIKTRGQQVTLRCSPISGHKSVSWYQQVLGQGPQFIFQYYEKEERGRGNFPDRFSARQFPNYSSELNVNALLLGDSALYLCASSFRGTSGGKVHEQYFGPGTRLTVT.